One and the same sample provided the 4 T cell receptor beta chains below, sequenced in a study of PD-1 blockade in classical Hodgkin lymphoma. Time point described: newly diagnosed, previously untreated cHL patient sample. TCRdb's table, derived via immunoSEQ multiplex PCR, lists solely in-frame clones and lacks some. The table has about 47,000 clones, about nine tenths seen once. Sample: peripheral blood mononuclear cells (PBMCs). Receptors originate from a human donor with classical Hodgkin lymphoma.

Only a few counts were recorded for this clone. The rearrangement joins TRBV6-5 to TRBJ2-7; 12 nucleotides align to TRBD2. This CDR3 is 13 amino acids long. Per the germline V gene, CDR1 is MNHEY and CDR2 is SVGAGI. V trimming: 5 bases; J trimming: 7 bases; junction bases outside the gene matches: 3. The CDR3 here is CASSPGLAGEQYV. The CDR3 DNA reads as TGTGCCAGCAGTCCCGGACTAGCGGGGGAGCAGTACGTC.

The genes are TRBV7-6 and TRBJ1-3; D might be TRBD1 (5 bases). The CDR3 totals 17 residues. In germline, CDR1 is SGHVS, CDR2 FNYEAQ. With 5 bases removed from V and 0 bases from J, the gap between germline ends came to 17 bases. The DNA of the CDR3 is TGTGCCAGCAGCCCGACCTTAGGGGACTACTCTGGAAACACCATATATTTT. Protein sequence: CASSPTLGDYSGNTIYF.

The gene calls are TRBV4-1 and TRBJ2-7; 11 bases are a match to TRBD2. Trimming removed 0 bases from V and 2 bases from J; junction bases left unmatched: 9. The length of the CDR3 is 18 residues. Germline V gene lookup returns CDR1 MGHRA and CDR2 YSYEKL. CDR3 protein: CASSQEGLAGGLPYEQYF. CDR3 nucleotide sequence: TGCGCCAGCAGCCAAGAAGGGCTAGCGGGAGGCCTACCCTACGAGCAGTACTTC.

This clone came up a few times. This chain's CDR3 is CASSELAGGQNEQFF. DNA of the CDR3: TGTGCCAGCAGTGAACTAGCGGGAGGGCAAAATGAGCAGTTCTTC. The rearrangement joins TRBV6-4 to TRBJ2-1, with TRBD2 identical over 13 bases. The germline V gene encodes CDR1 MRHNA and CDR2 SNTAGT. V trimming: 3 bases; J trimming: 7 bases; junction bases outside the gene matches: 3. The CDR3 is 15 amino acids.